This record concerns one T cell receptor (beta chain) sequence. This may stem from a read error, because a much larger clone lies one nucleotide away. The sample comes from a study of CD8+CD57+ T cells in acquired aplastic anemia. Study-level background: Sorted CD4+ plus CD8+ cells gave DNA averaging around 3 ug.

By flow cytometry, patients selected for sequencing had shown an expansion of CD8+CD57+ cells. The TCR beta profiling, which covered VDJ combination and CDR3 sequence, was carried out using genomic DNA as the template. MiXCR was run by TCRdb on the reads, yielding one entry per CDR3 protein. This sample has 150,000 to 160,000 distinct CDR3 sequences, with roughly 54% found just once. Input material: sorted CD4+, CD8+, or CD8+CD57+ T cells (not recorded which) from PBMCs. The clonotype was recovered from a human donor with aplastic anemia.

CDR3 sequence reads: CASSQDTTGADIYGYTF. Here the CDR3 DNA reads TGCGCCAGCAGCCAAGATACGACAGGGGCCGATATCTATGGCTACACCTTC. The chain couples TRBV4-3 to TRBJ1-2, with 8 bases fitting TRBD1. With V trimmed by 0 bases and J by 4 bases, 10 bases remained unmatched. Per the germline V gene, CDR1 is LGHNA and CDR2 is YSLEER. This CDR3 spans 17 amino acids.